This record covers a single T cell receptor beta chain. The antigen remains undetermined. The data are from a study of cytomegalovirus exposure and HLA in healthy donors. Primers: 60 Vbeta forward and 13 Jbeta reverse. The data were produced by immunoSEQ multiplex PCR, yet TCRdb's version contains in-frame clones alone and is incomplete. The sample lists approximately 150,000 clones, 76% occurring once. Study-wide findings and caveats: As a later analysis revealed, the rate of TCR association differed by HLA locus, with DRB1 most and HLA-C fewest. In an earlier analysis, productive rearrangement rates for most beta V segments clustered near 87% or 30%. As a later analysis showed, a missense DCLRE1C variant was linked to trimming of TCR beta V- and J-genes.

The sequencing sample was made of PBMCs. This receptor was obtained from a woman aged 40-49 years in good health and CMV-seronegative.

The chain's CDR3 is CAISDRGRGRDAGELFF. Written as DNA, the CDR3 is TGTGCCATCAGTGACCGGGGCAGGGGGCGCGATGCCGGGGAGCTGTTTTTT. This chain joins TRBV10-3 and TRBJ2-2, with TRBD1 identical over 8 bases. J was trimmed by 6 bases and V by 3 bases; bases with no gene match: 12. Germline loops: CDR1 ENHRY, CDR2 SYGVKD. CDR3 size: 17 residues.